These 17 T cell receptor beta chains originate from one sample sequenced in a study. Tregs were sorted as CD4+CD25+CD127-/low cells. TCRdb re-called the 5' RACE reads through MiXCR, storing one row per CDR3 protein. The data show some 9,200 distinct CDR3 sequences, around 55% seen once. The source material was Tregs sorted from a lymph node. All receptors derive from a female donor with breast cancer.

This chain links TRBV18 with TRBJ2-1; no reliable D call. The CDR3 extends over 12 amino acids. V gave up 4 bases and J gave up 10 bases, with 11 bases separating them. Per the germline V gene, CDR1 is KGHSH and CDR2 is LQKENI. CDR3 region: CASSHGQSEQFF. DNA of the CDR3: TGTGCCAGCTCACATGGCCAGTCCGAGCAGTTCTTC.

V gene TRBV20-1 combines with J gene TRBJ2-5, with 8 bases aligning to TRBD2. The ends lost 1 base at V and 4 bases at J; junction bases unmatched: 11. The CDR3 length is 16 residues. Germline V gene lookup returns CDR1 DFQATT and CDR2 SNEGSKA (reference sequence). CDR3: CSARAPRRREVETQYF. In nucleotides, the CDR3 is TGCAGTGCTAGAGCCCCTCGGAGGCGGGAGGTAGAGACCCAGTACTTC.

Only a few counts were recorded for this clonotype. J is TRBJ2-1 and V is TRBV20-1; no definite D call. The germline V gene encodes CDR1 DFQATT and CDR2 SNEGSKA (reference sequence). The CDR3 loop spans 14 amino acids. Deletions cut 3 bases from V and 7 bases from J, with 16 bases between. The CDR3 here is CSASPQATWNEQFF. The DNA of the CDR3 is TGCAGTGCTAGTCCGCAGGCGACTTGGAATGAGCAGTTCTTC.

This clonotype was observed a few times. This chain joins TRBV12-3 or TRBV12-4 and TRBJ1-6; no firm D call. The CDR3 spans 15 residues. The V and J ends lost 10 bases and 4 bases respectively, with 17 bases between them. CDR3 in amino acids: CATRLHDGYNSPLHF. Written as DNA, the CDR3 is TGTGCCACCCGGCTCCACGACGGATATAATTCACCCCTCCACTTT.

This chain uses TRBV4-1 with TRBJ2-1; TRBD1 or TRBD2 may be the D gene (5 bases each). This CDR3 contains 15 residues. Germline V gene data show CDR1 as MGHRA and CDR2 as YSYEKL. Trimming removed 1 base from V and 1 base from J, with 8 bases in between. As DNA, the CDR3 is TGCGCCAGCAGCCAAGGGGACGGATCCTACAATGAGCAGTTCTTC. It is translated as CASSQGDGSYNEQFF.

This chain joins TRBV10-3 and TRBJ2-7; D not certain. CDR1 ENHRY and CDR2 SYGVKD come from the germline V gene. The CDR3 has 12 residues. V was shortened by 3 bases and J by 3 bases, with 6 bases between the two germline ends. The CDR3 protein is CAISDTDYEQYF. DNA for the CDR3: TGTGCCATCAGTGATACAGACTACGAGCAGTACTTC.

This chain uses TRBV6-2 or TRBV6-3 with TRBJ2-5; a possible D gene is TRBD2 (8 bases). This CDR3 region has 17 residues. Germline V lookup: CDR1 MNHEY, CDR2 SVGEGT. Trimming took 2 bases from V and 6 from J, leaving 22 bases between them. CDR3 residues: CASSYQLGSGTVKTQYF. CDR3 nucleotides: TGTGCCAGCAGTTACCAGTTGGGTAGCGGGACAGTAAAGACCCAGTACTTC.

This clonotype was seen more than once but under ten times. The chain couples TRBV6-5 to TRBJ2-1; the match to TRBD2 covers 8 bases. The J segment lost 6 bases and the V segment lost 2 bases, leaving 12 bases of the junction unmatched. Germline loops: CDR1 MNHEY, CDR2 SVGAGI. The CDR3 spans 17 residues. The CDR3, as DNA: TGTGCCAGCAGTTACATGGCTAGCGGGCATAAGGCCAATGAGCAGTTCTTC. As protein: CASSYMASGHKANEQFF.

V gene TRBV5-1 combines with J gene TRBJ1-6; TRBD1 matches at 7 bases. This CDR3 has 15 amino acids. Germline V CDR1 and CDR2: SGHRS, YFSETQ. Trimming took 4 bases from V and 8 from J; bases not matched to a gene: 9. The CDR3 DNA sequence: TGCGCCAGCAGCCCCCCCGGACAGGTGGATTCACCCCTCCACTTT. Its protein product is CASSPPGQVDSPLHF.

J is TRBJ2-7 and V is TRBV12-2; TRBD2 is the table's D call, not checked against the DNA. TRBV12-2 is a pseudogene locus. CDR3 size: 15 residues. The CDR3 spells CASSILAGVGYEQYF. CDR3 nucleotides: TGTGCCAGCAGCATACTAGCGGGAGTCGGTTACGAGCAGTACTTC.

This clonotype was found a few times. The CDR3 nucleotides are TGTGCCAGCAGCTCAGAGAGTAATCAGCCCCAGCATTTT. Translation: CASSSESNQPQHF. The rearrangement uses TRBV7-2 and TRBJ1-5; D unclear. The length of the CDR3 is 13 residues. The V gene lost 4 bases and the J gene lost 4 bases, with 8 bases spanning the gap. CDR1 and CDR2 from the germline V gene are SGHTA and FQGNSA.

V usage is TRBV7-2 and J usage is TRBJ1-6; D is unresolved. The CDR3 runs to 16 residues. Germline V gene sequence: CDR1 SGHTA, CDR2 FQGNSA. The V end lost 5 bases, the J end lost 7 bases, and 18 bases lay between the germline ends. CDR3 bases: TGTGCCAGCAGCCCAACTCCGTGGCAGAAGAATTCACCCCTCCACTTT. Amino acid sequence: CASSPTPWQKNSPLHF.

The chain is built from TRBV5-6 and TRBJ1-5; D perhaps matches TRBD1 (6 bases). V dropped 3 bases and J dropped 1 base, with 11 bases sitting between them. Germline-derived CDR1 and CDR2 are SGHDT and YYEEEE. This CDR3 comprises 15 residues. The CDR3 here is CASSSWGLSNQPQHF. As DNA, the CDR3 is TGTGCCAGCAGCTCATGGGGGCTGAGCAATCAGCCCCAGCATTTT.

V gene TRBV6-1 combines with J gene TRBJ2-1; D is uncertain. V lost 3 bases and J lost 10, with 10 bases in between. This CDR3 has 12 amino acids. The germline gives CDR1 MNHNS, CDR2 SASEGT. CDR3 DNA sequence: TGTGCCAGCAGTGATGGTCCCGCCGAGCAGTTCTTC. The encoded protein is CASSDGPAEQFF.

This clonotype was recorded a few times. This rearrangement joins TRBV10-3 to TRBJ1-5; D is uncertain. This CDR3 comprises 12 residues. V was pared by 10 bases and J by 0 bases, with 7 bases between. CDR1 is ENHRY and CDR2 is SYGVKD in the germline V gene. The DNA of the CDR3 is TGTGCCACGGGCTTTAGCAATCAGCCCCAGCATTTT. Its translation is CATGFSNQPQHF.

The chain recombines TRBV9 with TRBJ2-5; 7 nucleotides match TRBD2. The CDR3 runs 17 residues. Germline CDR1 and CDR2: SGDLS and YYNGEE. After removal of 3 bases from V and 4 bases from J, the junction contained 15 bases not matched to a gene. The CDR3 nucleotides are TGTGCCAGCAGCGCCTATAGGGAGGGACCTCACCGAGAGACCCAGTACTTC. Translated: CASSAYREGPHRETQYF.

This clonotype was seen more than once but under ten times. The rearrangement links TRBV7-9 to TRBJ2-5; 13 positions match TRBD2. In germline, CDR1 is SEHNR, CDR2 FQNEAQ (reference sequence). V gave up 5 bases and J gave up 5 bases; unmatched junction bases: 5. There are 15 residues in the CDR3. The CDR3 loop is CASSLGLAGVETQYF. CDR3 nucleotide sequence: TGTGCCAGCAGCCTCGGACTAGCGGGAGTTGAGACCCAGTACTTC.